The 25 T cell receptor beta chains below come from one sample, sequenced in a study of OX40 agonist ivuxolimab in advanced cancers. Libraries were built with the immunoSEQ multiplex PCR assay. TCRdb carries this immuneACCESS record with in-frame sequences only. Its versions omit some clonotypes, under half of them owing to an unresolved V gene in the studies checked, with the rest unexplained. The sample data list about 85,000 clones, and 87% of these were observed just once. The biggest ten clones account for 0.25% to 0.4% of the sample. The sample in question was CD4+ or CD8+ T cells sorted from blood, obtained in a trial of the OX40 agonist ivuxolimab. Every receptor here comes from an adult with an advanced solid tumor such as melanoma, head and neck, liver or kidney cancer.

The V call is TRBV30, the J call TRBJ1-5; weak D call: TRBD1 (6 bases). Trimming stripped 1 base from V and 7 bases from J, with 11 bases between. This CDR3 has 13 amino acids. Germline CDR1 is GTSNPN and CDR2 is SVGIG (reference sequence). CDR3 loop: CAWSEAGVQPQHF. The DNA for the CDR3 is TGTGCCTGGAGTGAGGCAGGGGTACAGCCCCAGCATTTT.

The V gene is TRBV7-2, the J gene TRBJ1-2, with 9 bases lining up with TRBD1. Per the germline V gene, CDR1 is SGHTA and CDR2 is FQGNSA. The V segment lost 4 bases and the J segment 2 bases; nucleotides outside the gene matches: 8. The CDR3 has 16 residues. The CDR3 loop is CASSYTRTGVNYGYTF. The CDR3 region has the DNA TGTGCCAGCAGCTACACGCGGACAGGGGTAAACTATGGCTACACCTTC.

The chain recombines TRBV28 with TRBJ1-2, with D possibly being TRBD1 (6 bases). Between the trimmed V and J ends, which lost 6 bases and 8 bases, there was a span of 13 bases. The CDR3 is 12 amino acids. CDR1 MDHEN and CDR2 SYDVKM come from the germline V gene. The CDR3 sequence is CASRPTGGGYTF. In DNA, the CDR3 is TGTGCCAGCAGGCCCACGGGGGGCGGCTACACCTTC.

This clone was seen just once. The rearrangement joins TRBV18 to TRBJ2-1; TRBD2 is a possible D gene (5 bases). There are 14 residues in the CDR3. Per the germline V gene, CDR1 is KGHSH and CDR2 is LQKENI. Trimming cost V 3 bases and J 6 bases, with 12 bases left between them. In DNA form, the CDR3 reads TGTGCCAGCTCACCTGTAGATGGAGGCAATGAGCAGTTCTTC. As protein: CASSPVDGGNEQFF.

The gene calls are TRBV28 and TRBJ1-2; no firm D call. CDR3 length: 15 residues. Germline V CDR1 and CDR2: MDHEN, SYDVKM. The V end was cut by 7 bases, the J end by 4 bases, with 19 bases between. Here the CDR3 reads CASTPMLVRSYGYTF. The CDR3 bases are TGTGCCAGCACCCCGATGTTGGTGCGGAGCTATGGCTACACCTTC.

V usage is TRBV29-1 and J usage is TRBJ2-5, with 7 bases aligning to TRBD1. The V segment lost 7 bases and the J segment 4 bases; nucleotides outside the gene matches: 6. CDR1 and CDR2 from the germline V gene are SQVTM and ANQGSEA. The CDR3 is 12 amino acids. The CDR3 DNA sequence: TGCAGCGCCCGGGACAGTTCAGAGACCCAGTACTTC. It encodes CSARDSSETQYF. Together with reference TRBV29-1 and TRBJ2-5, the CDR3 gives the full variable domain: SAVISQKPSRDICQRGTSLTIQCQVDSQVTMMFWYRQQPGQSLTLIATANQGSEATYESGFVIDKFPISRPNLTFSTLTVSNMSPEDSSIYLCSARDSSETQYFGPGTRLLVL.

The chain joins TRBV5-1 to TRBJ2-1, with TRBD2 matching over 8 bases. Trimming removed 4 bases from V and 4 bases from J; junction bases left unmatched: 10. This CDR3 has 16 residues. In germline, CDR1 is SGHRS, CDR2 YFSETQ. DNA for the CDR3: TGCGCCAGCAGCCGAGCGGGACTAGGTTCTTACAATGAGCAGTTCTTC. Its translation: CASSRAGLGSYNEQFF.

The V gene is TRBV19, the J gene TRBJ2-2; 7 positions match TRBD1. J lost 7 bases, V lost 6 bases, and 14 bases had no gene match. The germline V gene encodes CDR1 LNHDA and CDR2 SQIVND (reference sequence). The CDR3 has 16 residues. The CDR3 DNA is TGTGCCAGTAGCCACGATATCGACAGGGTAGGCGGGGAGCTGTTTTTT. This gives the protein CASSHDIDRVGGELFF. Looking up the rest from reference TRBV19 and TRBJ2-2 gives the full variable domain: DGGITQSPKYLFRKEGQNVTLSCEQNLNHDAMYWYRQDPGQGLRLIYYSQIVNDFQKGDIAEGYSVSREKKESFPLTVTSAQKNPTAFYLCASSHDIDRVGGELFFGEGSRLTVL.

The chain couples TRBV7-2 to TRBJ2-1; TRBD2 agrees at 9 bases. The J segment lost 4 bases and the V segment lost 2 bases, leaving 3 bases of the junction unmatched. Germline-derived CDR1 and CDR2 are SGHTA and FQGNSA. The CDR3 is 15 residues long. CDR3 sequence reads: CASSLQTSGYNEQFF. Here the CDR3 DNA reads TGTGCCAGCAGCTTACAAACTAGCGGGTACAATGAGCAGTTCTTC.

This clone was detected a few times. V gene TRBV2 combines with J gene TRBJ1-4; D remains unclear. CDR1 SNHLY and CDR2 FYNNEI come from the germline V gene. Trimming took 8 bases from V and 7 from J, leaving 17 bases between them. The CDR3 extends over 14 amino acids. The CDR3 region has the DNA TGTGCCAGCGCTTCGAGTAGAGGAGGTGAAAAACTGTTTTTT. It yields the protein CASASSRGGEKLFF.

The chain carries TRBV7-9 and TRBJ2-1; D tentatively fits TRBD1 or TRBD2 (5 bases each). This CDR3 is built from 16 residues. Trimming left V 3 bases short and J 0 bases short, with 12 bases between. The germline V gene encodes CDR1 SEHNR and CDR2 FQNEAQ (reference sequence). CDR3 amino acids: CASSFPGGGSYNEQFF. In DNA, the CDR3 is TGTGCCAGCAGCTTCCCTGGTGGGGGCTCCTACAATGAGCAGTTCTTC.

This rearrangement joins TRBV7-2 to TRBJ1-2; possibly TRBD1 for D (5 bases). V lost 3 bases, J lost 1 base, and 12 bases lay in between. Germline assignment: CDR1 SGHTA and CDR2 FQGNSA. CDR3 length: 15 residues. This chain's CDR3 is CASSLGQGINYGYTF. Written as DNA, the CDR3 is TGTGCCAGCAGCTTGGGGCAGGGAATTAACTATGGCTACACCTTC.

The chain carries TRBV6-1 and TRBJ2-4; D perhaps matches TRBD1 (5 bases). This CDR3 is built from 14 residues. The V end lost 7 bases, the J end lost 0 bases, and 10 bases lay between the germline ends. The germline gives CDR1 MNHNS, CDR2 SASEGT. For the CDR3, the DNA is TGTGCCAGCATGCCGGACATAGCCAAAAACATTCAGTACTTC. Residues: CASMPDIAKNIQYF.

The rearrangement joins TRBV7-2 to TRBJ1-5; 7 bases are a match to TRBD1. This CDR3 spans 15 amino acids. J was trimmed by 0 bases and V by 5 bases; bases with no gene match: 4. The germline gives CDR1 SGHTA, CDR2 FQGNSA. The CDR3 nucleotides read TGTGCCAGCAGCCCGGGACAGTATAGCAATCAGCCCCAGCATTTT. Amino acids: CASSPGQYSNQPQHF.

This chain connects TRBV7-2 to TRBJ2-2, with 9 positions matching TRBD2. J gave up 8 bases and V 7 bases, and 8 bases lay outside the gene matches. The length of the CDR3 is 14 residues. Germline CDR1 reads SGHTA; CDR2 reads FQGNSA. The CDR3: CASKLVAGEGELFF. CDR3 DNA: TGTGCCAGCAAACTCGTAGCGGGGGAAGGGGAGCTGTTTTTT. Filled out from reference TRBV7-2 and TRBJ2-2, the complete variable domain reads GAGVSQSPSNKVTEKGKDVELRCDPISGHTALYWYRQSLGQGLEFLIYFQGNSAPDKSGLPSDRFSAERTGGSVSTLTIQRTQQEDSAVYLCASKLVAGEGELFFGEGSRLTVL.

V gene TRBV6-1 combines with J gene TRBJ2-4; D is ambiguous. V shed 2 bases and J shed 2 bases, with 13 bases lying between them. CDR1 and CDR2 from the germline V gene are MNHNS and SASEGT. This CDR3 contains 16 residues. CDR3: CASSEFHTGTKNIQYF. CDR3 bases: TGTGCCAGCAGTGAATTTCACACTGGGACCAAAAACATTCAGTACTTC.

This clone was seen a handful of times. V is TRBV7-8 and J is TRBJ1-2; 7 positions agree with TRBD1. Germline values: CDR1 SGHVS, CDR2 FQNEAQ. The CDR3 length is 14 residues. After removal of 2 bases from V and 12 bases from J, the junction contained 12 bases not matched to a gene. In DNA, the CDR3 is TGTGCCAGCAGCTTAAGCGGACAGGCCTATAGGAACACCTTC. Translation gives CASSLSGQAYRNTF.

V gene TRBV6-5 combines with J gene TRBJ1-2; tentative D call: TRBD1 (6 bases). The V gene's germline CDR1 is MNHEY and CDR2 SVGAGI. V was clipped by 7 bases and J by 5 bases, with 17 bases between them. This CDR3 spans 14 amino acids. In DNA, the CDR3 is TGTGCCAGCACTCCCCAGGGGAAGGGGTATGGCTACACCTTC. Its protein product is CASTPQGKGYGYTF.

This chain connects TRBV7-9 to TRBJ2-5; 10 positions agree with TRBD1. The CDR3 totals 17 residues. The germline CDR1 and CDR2 sequences are SEHNR and FQNEAQ (reference sequence). J gave up 5 bases and V 5 bases, and 14 bases lay outside the gene matches. CDR3 sequence reads: CASSTGGQGRRIETQYF. In nucleotides, the CDR3 is TGTGCCAGCAGCACCGGGGGACAGGGGCGAAGAATTGAGACCCAGTACTTC. The entire variable domain, with the rest obtained from reference TRBV7-9 and TRBJ2-5, is as follows: DTGVSQNPRHKITKRGQNVTFRCDPISEHNRLYWYRQTLGQGPEFLTYFQNEAQLEKSRLLSDRFSAERPKGSFSTLEIQRTEQGDSAMYLCASSTGGQGRRIETQYFGPGTRLLVL.

V is TRBV7-7 and J is TRBJ2-3, with 15 bases aligning to TRBD2. The length of the CDR3 is 16 residues. Looked up from germline, CDR1 is SSHAT and CDR2 is FNYEAQ (reference sequence). Trimming removed 5 bases from V and 5 bases from J; junction bases left unmatched: 5. The chain's CDR3 is CASSGGLAGGLDTQYF. Here the CDR3 DNA reads TGTGCCAGCAGCGGGGGACTAGCGGGAGGCCTAGATACGCAGTATTTT.

The genes are TRBV11-2 and TRBJ2-2, with D uncertain. CDR1 SGHAT and CDR2 FQNNGV come from the germline V gene. The CDR3 spans 13 residues. The chain's CDR3 is CASFYSYTGELFF. The CDR3 DNA sequence: TGTGCGAGCTTTTACAGCTACACCGGGGAGCTGTTTTTT.

The rearrangement links TRBV7-9 to TRBJ1-1, with TRBD1 as a possible D gene (6 bases). The V gene lost 5 bases and the J gene lost 9 bases, with 16 bases spanning the gap. The CDR3 contains 13 residues. CDR1 SEHNR and CDR2 FQNEAQ come from the germline V gene (reference sequence). CDR3 region: CASSPEQGAKAFF. The CDR3 nucleotides read TGTGCCAGCAGCCCGGAACAGGGAGCTAAAGCTTTCTTT. The full variable domain, its missing parts supplied by reference TRBV7-9 and TRBJ1-1, is DTGVSQNPRHKITKRGQNVTFRCDPISEHNRLYWYRQTLGQGPEFLTYFQNEAQLEKSRLLSDRFSAERPKGSFSTLEIQRTEQGDSAMYLCASSPEQGAKAFFGQGTRLTVV.

The chain employs TRBV27 and TRBJ1-2; D is unclear. Germline lookup yields CDR1 MNHEY and CDR2 SMNVEV (reference sequence). V lost 3 bases to trimming and J lost 8 bases, with 13 bases between them. The CDR3 contains 13 residues. This CDR3 reads CASSFGSGWGYTF. DNA for the CDR3: TGTGCCAGCAGTTTCGGTTCCGGATGGGGCTACACCTTC.

The chain combines TRBV28 with TRBJ1-5, with D possibly TRBD1 on 5 matching bases. Per the germline V gene, CDR1 is MDHEN and CDR2 is SYDVKM. V dropped 5 bases and J dropped 7 bases, with 12 bases sitting between them. The CDR3 totals 13 residues. DNA for the CDR3: TGTGCCAGCAGTCCCCGGGGGGGGCAGCCCCAGCATTTT. Translating gives CASSPRGGQPQHF.

This clone is a singleton in its sample. V usage is TRBV6-6 and J usage is TRBJ1-5, with D hard to call. CDR1 and CDR2 from the germline V gene are MNHNY and SVGAGI (reference sequence). V was trimmed by 5 bases and J by 7 bases, leaving 12 bases between them. The CDR3 contains 13 residues. CDR3: CASSPDVAQPQHF. DNA for the CDR3: TGTGCCAGCAGTCCAGATGTGGCCCAGCCCCAGCATTTT.